The clone carrying this T cell receptor (beta chain) was detected only a few times. Its antigen remains unidentified. At the DNA level, this CDR3 is encoded by other sequences in the same sample as well. The data are from a study of OX40 agonist ivuxolimab in advanced cancers. Across the study: At 0.01 to 10 mg/kg, ivuxolimab was administered intravenously to patients every 2 weeks.

Generated by immunoSEQ multiplex PCR, the TCRdb table keeps only in-frame clones and is missing some. The sample lists roughly 87,000 clones; 75% to 95% were seen once. The germline V gene has CDR1 SGDLS and CDR2 YYNGEE. The CDR3 totals 12 residues. V lost 4 bases and J 0 bases, leaving 3 bases between the germline ends. Study-level results: Dosing at 0.1 to 3.0 mg/kg was accompanied by clonal expansion of CD4+ and CD8+ blood T cells by week 6.

This sequence joins TRBV9 and TRBJ2-3, with D unclear. The source of this sequence is an adult with an advanced solid tumor such as melanoma, head and neck, liver or kidney cancer. Here the sequenced sample was CD4+ or CD8+ T cells sorted from blood, taken in a trial of the OX40 agonist ivuxolimab. The CDR3: CASSLSTDTQYF. CDR3 DNA: TGTGCCAGCAGCCTAAGCACAGATACGCAGTATTTT.